The rows below give T cell receptor beta chains drawn from one sample of a study of T cell repertoires in cytomegalovirus infection. One entry per CDR3 protein, called by TCRdb with MiXCR from the reads. The sample carries approximately 110,000 distinct CDR3 sequences, 30% recorded once. Their recognized antigens are unknown. This material consisted of CD8+ T cells from cultured PBMCs, taken from culture after CMV antigen stimulation. The receptors were sampled from a human donor in good health (CMV status not recorded). Some clones in this sample may be carry-over from other donors' samples. Each CDR3 is given with its conserved first and last residue. A D gene is named only where the DNA matches it firmly. Clone size appears in some rows only: once, few, many, or a class for an expanded clone.

>.|TRBD1|TRBV28|TRBJ1-5
TGTGCCAGCAGTTTACACAGGGGGAATCAGCCCCAGCATTTT
CASSLHRGNQPQHF
>.|.|TRBV6-6|TRBJ2-7
TGTGCCAGCAGCCCCTCGGTCCCTTATGGCGAGCAGTACTTC
CASSPSVPYGEQYF
>few|.|TRBV7-2|TRBJ2-7
TGTGCCAGCGGCTTCCGGGGAGTCTACTACGAGCAGTACTTC
CASGFRGVYYEQYF
>.|.|TRBV4-1|TRBJ2-1
TGCGCCAGCAGCCAAGATCCGGGGTTCGGCAATGAGCAGTTCTTC
CASSQDPGFGNEQFF
>.|TRBD2|TRBV24-1|TRBJ2-1
TGTGCCACCAGCGACCCCACCGGGACACCCGGACTAGCTTCTTACAATGAGCAGTTCTTC
CATSDPTGTPGLASYNEQFF
>.|TRBD2|TRBV5-6|TRBJ2-5
TGTGCCAGCAGCCGTCCGGGACTATCTAACCAAGAGACCCAGTACTTC
CASSRPGLSNQETQYF
>few|TRBD1|TRBV28|TRBJ2-6
TGTGCCAGTACATTCAGCCCGGGACAGGGATACTCTGGGGCCAACGTCCTGACTTTC
CASTFSPGQGYSGANVLTF
>few|.|TRBV11-2|TRBJ2-2
TGTGCCAGCAGCCTGTACATTACCGGGGAGCTGTTTTTT
CASSLYITGELFF
>few|.|TRBV6-1|TRBJ1-6
TGTGCCAGCAGTCCCAGTCCCAGGCAGTCGAGGTCACCCCTCCACTTT
CASSPSPRQSRSPLHF
>few|.|TRBV29-1|TRBJ2-7
TGCAGCGTTGAAGCCGGTCAGGGAAACGAGCAGTACTTC
CSVEAGQGNEQYF
>.|.|TRBV7-2|TRBJ2-3
TGTGCCAGCAGCGGGCGGGGTGCGGGACCGGGGGATACGCAGTATTTT
CASSGRGAGPGDTQYF
>.|.|TRBV20-1|TRBJ1-2
TGCAGTGCTGAAACAGGGAGTACCTATGGCTACACCTTC
CSAETGSTYGYTF
>.|.|TRBV6-2/TRBV6-3|TRBJ1-3
TGTGCCAGCAGTGTTCTCGGGAGCTCTGGAAACACCATATATTTT
CASSVLGSSGNTIYF
>few|TRBD2|TRBV5-4|TRBJ2-3
TGTGCCAGCAGCTCCGGACTAGCGGTGACTAGCACAGATACGCAGTATTTT
CASSSGLAVTSTDTQYF
>few|.|TRBV14|TRBJ2-3
TGTGCCAGCAGCCAAGATTGGGGCAGCACAGATACGCAGTATTTT
CASSQDWGSTDTQYF
>.|.|TRBV27|TRBJ1-1
TGTGCCAGCAGTTCCCACCCATTCGGGACGGTCGGGAACACTGAAGCTTTCTTT
CASSSHPFGTVGNTEAFF
>many|.|TRBV6-1|TRBJ1-1
TGTGCCAGCAGTGAAGAGGGGGAAGTCACTGAAGCTTTCTTT
CASSEEGEVTEAFF
>few|.|TRBV7-9|TRBJ2-3
TGTGCCAGCATCGAGCTTTGGTTGGGGGACATTAGCACAGATACGCAGTATTTT
CASIELWLGDISTDTQYF
>.|.|TRBV20-1|TRBJ2-7
TGCAGTGCTACAAAACGGGACCGACCTCGCTACGAGCAGTACTTC
CSATKRDRPRYEQYF
>.|TRBD2|TRBV4-1|TRBJ2-1
TGCGCCAGCAGCGTCCGACTAGCGGGGGGGTCCTACAATGAGCAGTTCTTC
CASSVRLAGGSYNEQFF
>.|TRBD1|TRBV4-3|TRBJ1-1
TGCGCCAGCAGCCAAGACAGACAGGGGGGAGGCCCCGAAGCTTTCTTT
CASSQDRQGGGPEAFF
>many|TRBD1|TRBV12-3/TRBV12-4|TRBJ1-2
TGTGCCAGCAGCGCCTGGGGACAGGGACATGGCTACACCTTC
CASSAWGQGHGYTF
>few|TRBD1|TRBV12-3/TRBV12-4|TRBJ1-1
TGTGCCAGCAGTTCCTCATACGTGAACAGGGGCGAAGCTTTCTTT
CASSSSYVNRGEAFF